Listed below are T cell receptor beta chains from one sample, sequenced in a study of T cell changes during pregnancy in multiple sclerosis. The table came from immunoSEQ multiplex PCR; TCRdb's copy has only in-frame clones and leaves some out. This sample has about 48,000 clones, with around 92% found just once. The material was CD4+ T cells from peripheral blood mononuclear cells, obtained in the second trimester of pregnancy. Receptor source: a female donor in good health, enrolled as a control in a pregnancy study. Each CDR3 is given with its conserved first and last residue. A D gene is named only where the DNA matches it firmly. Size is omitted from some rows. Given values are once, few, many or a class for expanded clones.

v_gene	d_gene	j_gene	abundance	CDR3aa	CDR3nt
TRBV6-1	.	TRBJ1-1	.	CASSVNRVTEAFF	TGTGCCAGCAGTGTAAATCGAGTTACTGAAGCTTTCTTT
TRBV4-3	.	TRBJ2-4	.	CASSQDRQGPNIQYF	TGCGCCAGCAGCCAAGATCGCCAGGGGCCCAACATTCAGTACTTC
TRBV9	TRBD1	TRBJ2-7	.	CASSFDRGHEQYF	TGTGCCAGCAGCTTCGACAGGGGCCACGAGCAGTACTTC
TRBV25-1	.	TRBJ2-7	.	CASSVTGAGLYEQYF	TGTGCCAGCAGCGTTACTGGGGCAGGGCTCTACGAGCAGTACTTC
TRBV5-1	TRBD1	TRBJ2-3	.	CASSPEGGEGTDTQYF	TGCGCCAGCAGCCCCGAAGGGGGCGAGGGCACAGATACGCAGTATTTT
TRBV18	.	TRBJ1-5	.	CASSYGENQPQHF	TGTGCCAGCTCTTATGGAGAGAATCAGCCCCAGCATTTT
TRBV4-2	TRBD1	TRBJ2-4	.	CASSQGGARQGDIQYF	TGTGCCAGCAGCCAAGGGGGTGCGAGACAGGGAGACATTCAGTACTTC
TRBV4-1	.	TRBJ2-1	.	CASSYLQGNSYNEQFF	TGCGCCAGCAGTTACCTGCAGGGAAATTCTTACAATGAGCAGTTCTTC
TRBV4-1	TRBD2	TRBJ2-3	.	CASSQGTSGNFPDTQYF	TGCGCCAGCAGCCAAGGGACTAGCGGGAATTTTCCAGATACGCAGTATTTT
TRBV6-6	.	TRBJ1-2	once	CASSFSGDPPNYGYTF	TGTGCCAGCAGTTTTTCAGGGGACCCCCCTAACTATGGCTACACCTTC
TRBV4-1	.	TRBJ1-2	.	CASSRLRVGYGYTF	TGCGCCAGCAGCCGCCTCAGGGTGGGTTATGGCTACACCTTC
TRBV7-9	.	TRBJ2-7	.	CASSPPGHSYEQYF	TGTGCCAGCAGCCCTCCGGGACACTCCTACGAGCAGTACTTC
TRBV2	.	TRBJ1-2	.	CASTAEGTPNYGYTF	TGTGCCAGCACGGCCGAGGGGACTCCTAACTATGGCTACACCTTC
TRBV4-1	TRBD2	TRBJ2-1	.	CASSQLSPGLVPNEQFF	TGCGCCAGCAGCCAACTATCCCCGGGACTAGTGCCCAATGAGCAGTTCTTC
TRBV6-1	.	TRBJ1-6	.	CASSEVYGDNSPLHF	TGTGCCAGCAGTGAAGTGTACGGGGATAATTCACCCCTCCACTTT
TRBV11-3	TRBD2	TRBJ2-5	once	CASSPSSGSGETQYF	TGTGCCAGCAGCCCCTCTAGCGGGAGTGGGGAGACCCAGTACTTC
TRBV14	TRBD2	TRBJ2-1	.	CASSPGLAGENEQFF	TGTGCCAGCAGCCCGGGACTAGCGGGGGAAAATGAGCAGTTCTTC
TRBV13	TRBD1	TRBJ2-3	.	CASTTPGGFPDTQYF	TGTGCCAGCACAACGCCAGGGGGCTTTCCAGATACGCAGTATTTT
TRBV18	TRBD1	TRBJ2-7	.	CASSPRTGILVYEQYF	TGTGCCAGCTCACCCCGGACAGGGATTTTAGTCTACGAGCAGTACTTC
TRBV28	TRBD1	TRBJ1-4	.	CASSSWDRVGEKLFF	TGTGCCAGCAGTTCCTGGGACAGGGTGGGGGAAAAACTGTTTTTT
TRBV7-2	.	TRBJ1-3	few	CASSLVQGNTIYF	TGTGCCAGCAGCTTAGTACAGGGAAACACCATATATTTT
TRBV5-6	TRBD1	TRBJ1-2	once	CASSTRDRGLYGYTF	TGTGCCAGCAGCACCCGAGACAGGGGGCTCTATGGCTACACCTTC
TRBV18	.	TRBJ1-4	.	CASSGEREKLFF	TGTGCCAGCTCAGGGGAGCGGGAAAAACTGTTTTTT
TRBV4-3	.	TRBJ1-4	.	CASSQGGLEKRNEKLFF	TGCGCCAGCAGCCAGGGTGGACTGGAGAAGAGGAATGAAAAACTGTTTTTT
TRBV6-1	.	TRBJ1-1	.	CASSEVQGLNTEAFF	TGTGCCAGCAGTGAAGTGCAGGGGTTGAACACTGAAGCTTTCTTT
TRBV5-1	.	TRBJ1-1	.	CASSWGEDRNTEAFF	TGCGCCAGCAGCTGGGGTGAGGACAGGAACACTGAAGCTTTCTTT
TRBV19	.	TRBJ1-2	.	CATRGEAYGYTF	TGTGCCACCAGGGGAGAGGCCTATGGCTACACCTTC
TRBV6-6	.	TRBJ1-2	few	CASTLREGSYGYTF	TGTGCCAGCACCCTAAGGGAGGGATCCTATGGCTACACCTTC
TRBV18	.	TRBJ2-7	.	CASSQRLTANPPYEQYF	TGTGCCAGCTCACAAAGGTTGACAGCCAATCCCCCCTACGAGCAGTACTTC
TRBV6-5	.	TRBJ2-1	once	CASSSDLLSSYNEQFF	TGTGCCAGCAGTTCCGACTTGCTGAGCTCCTACAATGAGCAGTTCTTC
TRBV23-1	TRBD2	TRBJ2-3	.	CASSWTSGRGTDTQYF	TGCGCCAGCAGTTGGACTAGCGGGAGGGGAACAGATACGCAGTATTTT
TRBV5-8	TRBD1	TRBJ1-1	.	CASSIRGPEAFF	TGTGCCAGCAGCATAAGGGGGCCTGAAGCTTTCTTT
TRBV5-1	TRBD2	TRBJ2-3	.	CASSSSAGSREYAGSTQYF	TGCGCCAGCAGCTCTTCCGCGGGGTCGCGGGAGTATGCCGGGTCTACGCAGTATTTT
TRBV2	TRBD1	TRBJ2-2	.	CASSEIGTGNTGELFF	TGTGCCAGCAGTGAAATAGGGACAGGGAACACCGGGGAGCTGTTTTTT
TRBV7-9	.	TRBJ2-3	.	CASSLVSGITDTQYF	TGTGCCAGCAGCTTAGTTTCAGGGATCACAGATACGCAGTATTTT
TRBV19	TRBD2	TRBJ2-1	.	CATIAGADYNEQFF	TGTGCCACGATAGCGGGAGCAGACTACAATGAGCAGTTCTTC
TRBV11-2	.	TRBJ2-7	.	CASSPLGGDHEQYF	TGTGCCAGCAGCCCCCTAGGGGGAGACCACGAGCAGTACTTC
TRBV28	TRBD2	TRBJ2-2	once	CASSYSGGPRTGELFF	TGTGCCAGCAGTTATAGCGGGGGGCCCCGCACCGGGGAGCTGTTTTTT
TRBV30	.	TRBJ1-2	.	CAWSSSDYGYTF	TGTGCCTGGAGCAGCAGCGACTATGGCTACACCTTC
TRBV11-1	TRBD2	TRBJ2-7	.	CASSRIVAGRNEQYF	TGTGCCAGCAGCCGCATAGTAGCGGGGCGAAACGAGCAGTACTTC
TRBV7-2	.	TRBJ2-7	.	CASSMGRDYEQYF	TGTGCCAGCAGTATGGGCAGGGATTACGAGCAGTACTTC
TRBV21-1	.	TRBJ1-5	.	CASSRDTDEPYSNQPQHF	TGTGCCAGCAGCCGGGACACGGACGAGCCTTATAGCAATCAGCCCCAGCATTTT
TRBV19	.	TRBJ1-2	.	CASSLRDRSGYTF	TGTGCCAGTAGTTTGAGAGACAGATCTGGCTACACCTTC
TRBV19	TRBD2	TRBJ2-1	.	CASSLAGVGGNEQFF	TGTGCCAGTAGCTTAGCGGGAGTTGGGGGGAATGAGCAGTTCTTC
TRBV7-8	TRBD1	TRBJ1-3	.	CASSLRLDRVGNTIYF	TGTGCCAGCAGCTTACGTTTAGACAGGGTGGGAAACACCATATATTTT
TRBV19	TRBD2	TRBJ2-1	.	CASSPTWTSNNEQFF	TGTGCCAGTAGTCCAACTTGGACTAGCAACAATGAGCAGTTCTTC
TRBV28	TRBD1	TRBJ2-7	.	CASSPTQGAMGEQYF	TGTGCCAGCAGTCCGACGCAGGGGGCTATGGGGGAGCAGTACTTC
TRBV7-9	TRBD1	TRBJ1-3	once	CASARGNGNTIYF	TGTGCCAGCGCCAGGGGGAACGGAAACACCATATATTTT
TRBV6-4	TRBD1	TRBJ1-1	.	CASSEQGAATEAFF	TGTGCCAGCAGTGAACAGGGGGCAGCCACTGAAGCTTTCTTT
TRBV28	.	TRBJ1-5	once	CATRGGGQPQHF	TGTGCCACCCGCGGGGGGGGACAGCCCCAGCATTTT
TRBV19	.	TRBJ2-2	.	CASSIPGVNTGELFF	TGTGCCAGTAGTATTCCAGGGGTGAACACCGGGGAGCTGTTTTTT
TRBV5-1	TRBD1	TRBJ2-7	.	CASSLETGGSYEQYF	TGCGCCAGCAGCTTGGAGACAGGGGGTTCCTACGAGCAGTACTTC
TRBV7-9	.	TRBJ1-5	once	CASDRGGNSNQPQHF	TGTGCCAGCGATCGCGGAGGGAATAGCAATCAGCCCCAGCATTTT
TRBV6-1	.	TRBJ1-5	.	CASSELRVGNQPQHF	TGTGCCAGCAGTGAACTCCGGGTTGGCAATCAGCCCCAGCATTTT
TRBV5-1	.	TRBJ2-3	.	CASSLVTLAGDTQYF	TGCGCCAGCAGCTTGGTTACTCTAGCCGGAGATACGCAGTATTTT
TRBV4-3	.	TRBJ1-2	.	CASSQDPSGDYGYTF	TGCGCCAGCAGCCAGGACCCGTCGGGGGACTATGGCTACACCTTC